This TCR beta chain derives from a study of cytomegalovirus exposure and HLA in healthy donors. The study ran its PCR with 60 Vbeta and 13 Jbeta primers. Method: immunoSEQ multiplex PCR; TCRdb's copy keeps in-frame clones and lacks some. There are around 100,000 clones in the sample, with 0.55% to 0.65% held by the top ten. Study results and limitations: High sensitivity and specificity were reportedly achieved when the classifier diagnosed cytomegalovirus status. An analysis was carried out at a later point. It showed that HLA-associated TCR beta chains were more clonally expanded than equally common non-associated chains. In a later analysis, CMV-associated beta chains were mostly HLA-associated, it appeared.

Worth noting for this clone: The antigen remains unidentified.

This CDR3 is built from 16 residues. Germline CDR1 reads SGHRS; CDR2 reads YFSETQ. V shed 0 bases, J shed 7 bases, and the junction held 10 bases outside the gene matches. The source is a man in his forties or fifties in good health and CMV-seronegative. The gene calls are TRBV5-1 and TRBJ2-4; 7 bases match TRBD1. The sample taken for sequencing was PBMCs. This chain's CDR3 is CASSLDARQGGNIQYF. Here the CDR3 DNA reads TGCGCCAGCAGCTTGGATGCCCGACAGGGCGGGAACATTCAGTACTTC.